This T cell receptor beta chain was captured in a study of OX40 agonist ivuxolimab in advanced cancers. Trimming cost V 4 bases and J 8 bases; bases outside gene matches: 10. Germline V lookup: CDR1 SGDLS, CDR2 YYNGEE. This CDR3 region has 14 residues. Some clones are missing from TCRdb's copy, which holds only in-frame ones; the method was immunoSEQ multiplex PCR. The profile shows 75,000 to 90,000 clones, around 85% of them singletons. The specimen was CD4+ or CD8+ T cells sorted from blood, collected in a trial of the OX40 agonist ivuxolimab. The sequence was collected from an adult with an advanced solid tumor such as melanoma, head and neck, liver or kidney cancer. V is TRBV9 and J is TRBJ1-2, with TRBD1 identical over 8 bases. The CDR3 bases are TGTGCCAGCAGCCCCCGGACAGGGTCGATCGGCTACACCTTC. Its translation is CASSPRTGSIGYTF.